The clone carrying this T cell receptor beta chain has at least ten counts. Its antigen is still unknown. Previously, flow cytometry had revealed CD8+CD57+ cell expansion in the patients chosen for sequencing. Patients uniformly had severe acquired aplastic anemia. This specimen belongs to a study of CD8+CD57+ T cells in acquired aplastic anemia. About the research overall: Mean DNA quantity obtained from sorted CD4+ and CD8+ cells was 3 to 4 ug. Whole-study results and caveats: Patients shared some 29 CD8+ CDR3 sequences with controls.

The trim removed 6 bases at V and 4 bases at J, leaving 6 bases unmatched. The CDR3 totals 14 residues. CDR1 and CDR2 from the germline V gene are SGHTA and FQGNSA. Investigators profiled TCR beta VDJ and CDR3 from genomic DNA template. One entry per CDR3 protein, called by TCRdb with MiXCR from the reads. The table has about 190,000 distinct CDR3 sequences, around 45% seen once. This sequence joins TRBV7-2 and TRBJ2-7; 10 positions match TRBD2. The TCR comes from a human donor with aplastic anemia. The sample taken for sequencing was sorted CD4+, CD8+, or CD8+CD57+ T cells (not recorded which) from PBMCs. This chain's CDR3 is CASRSSGRRYEQYF. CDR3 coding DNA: TGTGCCAGCAGGAGTAGCGGGAGGAGGTACGAGCAGTACTTC.